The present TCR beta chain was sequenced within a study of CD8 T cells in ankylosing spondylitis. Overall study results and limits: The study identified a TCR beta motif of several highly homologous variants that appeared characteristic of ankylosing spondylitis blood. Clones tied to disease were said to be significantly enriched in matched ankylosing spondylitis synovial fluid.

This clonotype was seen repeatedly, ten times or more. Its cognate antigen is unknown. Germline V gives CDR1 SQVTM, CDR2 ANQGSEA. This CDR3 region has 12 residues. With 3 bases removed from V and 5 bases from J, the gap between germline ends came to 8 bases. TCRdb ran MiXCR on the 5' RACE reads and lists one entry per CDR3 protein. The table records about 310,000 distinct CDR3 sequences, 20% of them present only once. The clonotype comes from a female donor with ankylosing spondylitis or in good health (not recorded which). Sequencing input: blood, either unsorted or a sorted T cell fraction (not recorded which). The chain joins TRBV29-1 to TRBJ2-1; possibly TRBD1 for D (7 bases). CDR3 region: CSVDRGDNEQFF. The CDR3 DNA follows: TGCAGCGTTGACAGGGGGGACAATGAGCAGTTCTTC.